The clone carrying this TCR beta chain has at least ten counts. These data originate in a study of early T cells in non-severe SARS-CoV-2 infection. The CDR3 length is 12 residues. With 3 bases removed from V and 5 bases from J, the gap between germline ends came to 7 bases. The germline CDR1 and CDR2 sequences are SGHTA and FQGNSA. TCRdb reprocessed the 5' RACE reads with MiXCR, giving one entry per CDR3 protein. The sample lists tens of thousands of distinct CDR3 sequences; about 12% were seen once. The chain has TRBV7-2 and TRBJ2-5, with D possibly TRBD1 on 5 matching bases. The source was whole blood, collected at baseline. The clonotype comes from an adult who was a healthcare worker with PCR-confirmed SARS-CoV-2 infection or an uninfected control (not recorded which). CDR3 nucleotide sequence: TGTGCCAGCAGCTTCAGGGCGGAGACCCAGTACTTC. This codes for CASSFRAETQYF.